This passage covers 22 T cell receptor beta chains from one sample sequenced in a study of beta chain features in type 1 diabetes. The entirety of the isolated RNA underwent reverse transcription, so expressed TCRB transcripts were sequenced. The assay was immunoSEQ multiplex PCR, and TCRdb's table has in-frame clones only and misses some. Of some 500,000 clones listed, 11% are singletons. Sequencing was done on a sample of naive CD4+ T cells from blood. These receptors originate from a woman between 18 and 30 years old in good health.

The chain is built from TRBV28 and TRBJ2-2; TRBD1 is a possible D gene (5 bases). The CDR3 is 12 amino acids. The germline gives CDR1 MDHEN, CDR2 SYDVKM. V lost 6 bases and J 13 bases, leaving 15 bases between the germline ends. The CDR3 nucleotides read TGTGCCAGCAGCAGCTGGGCCAGGGCGCTGTTTTTT. It is translated as CASSSWARALFF.

The chain joins TRBV14 to TRBJ2-7; 8 bases are shared with TRBD2. V gave up 3 bases and J gave up 3 bases; unmatched junction bases: 10. Per the germline V gene, CDR1 is SGHDN and CDR2 is FVKESK. This CDR3 contains 16 residues. The CDR3 nucleotides read TGTGCCAGCAGCCAGGGCCCCGGGACTAGTAGCTACGAGCAGTACTTC. It translates to CASSQGPGTSSYEQYF.

This clone was seen many times. The gene calls are TRBV6-4 and TRBJ2-1; a weak D match, TRBD2 (5 bases). The CDR3 extends over 11 amino acids. Germline values: CDR1 MRHNA, CDR2 SNTAGT. V gave up 8 bases and J gave up 9 bases, with 11 bases separating them. The CDR3 DNA sequence: TGTGCCAGCTCACTGGGGAGTGAGCAGTTCTTC. Translated, it gives CASSLGSEQFF.

This clone was recorded a few times. This specimen includes other DNA sequences encoding the same CDR3. This chain joins TRBV6-5 and TRBJ2-1; TRBD1 is a possible D gene (5 bases). V gave up 7 bases and J gave up 4 bases, with 8 bases separating them. Germline CDR1 is MNHEY and CDR2 is SVGAGI. CDR3 length: 12 residues. The CDR3 coding sequence is TGTGCCAGCACCGACAGATACAATGAGCAGTTCTTC. This gives the protein CASTDRYNEQFF.

This clone showed up just a few times. This chain links TRBV29-1 with TRBJ1-1; TRBD1 agrees at 7 bases. Germline lookup yields CDR1 SQVTM and CDR2 ANQGSEA. This CDR3 comprises 15 residues. The V and J ends lost 1 base and 5 bases, in that order; junction bases with no gene match: 10. The CDR3 DNA sequence: TGCAGCGTTGAAGGAAGGAGCAGGGGGAATACTGAAGCTTTCTTT. It specifies CSVEGRSRGNTEAFF.

The V call is TRBV5-6, the J call TRBJ2-3; D is perhaps TRBD1 (5 bases). The CDR3 spans 13 residues. CDR1 SGHDT and CDR2 YYEEEE come from the germline V gene. Trimming stripped 1 base from V and 3 bases from J, with 6 bases between. The CDR3 loop is CASSLKGTDTQYF. The CDR3 coding sequence is TGTGCCAGCAGCTTGAAGGGGACAGATACGCAGTATTTT.

The chain is built from TRBV29-1 and TRBJ1-5; 7 positions agree with TRBD1. CDR1 SQVTM and CDR2 ANQGSEA come from the germline V gene. The CDR3 consists of 13 residues. With V trimmed by 4 bases and J by 2 bases, 2 bases remained unmatched. CDR3 coding DNA: TGCAGCGTTGGAGACAGGGGCAATCAGCCCCAGCATTTT. Its protein is CSVGDRGNQPQHF.

The chain has TRBV4-2 and TRBJ2-7; no clear D gene. Trimming cost V 5 bases and J 0 bases, with 8 bases left between them. From germline, CDR1 is LGHNA and CDR2 YNFKEQ. CDR3 length equals 13 residues. CDR3 nucleotides: TGTGCCAGCAGCGGTCAGCTCTCCTACGAGCAGTACTTC. Protein sequence: CASSGQLSYEQYF.

The chain couples TRBV4-3 to TRBJ1-3, with D maybe TRBD1 (6 bases). In germline, CDR1 is LGHNA, CDR2 YSLEER. The V end lost 0 bases, the J end lost 3 bases, and 6 bases lay between the germline ends. The CDR3 runs to 14 residues. This CDR3 reads CASSQDRGGNTIYF. CDR3 in DNA: TGCGCCAGCAGCCAAGACAGGGGTGGAAACACCATATATTTT.

The chain's CDR3 is CASSPRDRGANTQYF. CDR3 in DNA: TGTGCCAGCAGTCCCCGGGACAGGGGAGCGAATACGCAGTATTTT. J is TRBJ2-3 and V is TRBV28; 10 nucleotides align to TRBD1. This CDR3 contains 15 residues. V shed 5 bases and J 7 bases; nucleotides not matched to a gene: 9. The germline V gene has CDR1 MDHEN and CDR2 SYDVKM.

This chain joins TRBV7-2 and TRBJ2-1; D remains unclear. CDR1 is SGHTA and CDR2 is FQGNSA in the germline V gene. Trimming took off 5 bases at V and 9 bases at J, with 11 bases between the two ends. The CDR3 is 12 amino acids. The CDR3 loop is CASSLVASEQFF. The CDR3 region has the DNA TGTGCCAGCAGCCTGGTGGCGTCTGAGCAGTTCTTC.

This clone was counted only a few times. This chain joins TRBV11-2 and TRBJ1-6; D call uncertain. Germline lookup yields CDR1 SGHAT and CDR2 FQNNGV. The length of the CDR3 is 14 residues. The V end lost 2 bases, the J end lost 5 bases, and 7 bases lay between the germline ends. CDR3 sequence: CASSLFTDNSPLHF. CDR3 DNA sequence: TGTGCCAGCAGCTTATTCACAGATAATTCACCCCTCCACTTT.

The V call is TRBV27, the J call TRBJ2-1, with D unclear. Germline lookup yields CDR1 MNHEY and CDR2 SMNVEV (reference sequence). The CDR3 has 15 amino acids. V gave up 2 bases and J gave up 0 bases, with 8 bases separating them. CDR3 nucleotides: TGTGCCAGCAGTTTAAAGGCGAGCTCCTACAATGAGCAGTTCTTC. This translates into CASSLKASSYNEQFF.

This chain links TRBV30 with TRBJ1-3; D uncertain. CDR3 size: 13 residues. The V and J ends lost 2 bases and 0 bases respectively, with 5 bases between them. Germline V CDR1 and CDR2: GTSNPN, SVGIG (reference sequence). CDR3 sequence: CAWSTSSGNTIYF. CDR3 DNA: TGTGCCTGGAGTACAAGCTCTGGAAACACCATATATTTT.

This chain connects TRBV19 to TRBJ2-7, with D uncertain. The germline V and J ends were trimmed by 9 bases and 3 bases, with 9 bases remaining between them. Germline-derived CDR1 and CDR2 are LNHDA and SQIVND (reference sequence). This CDR3 is built from 11 residues. CDR3 nucleotides: TGTGCCAGATGGAACCACTACGAGCAGTACTTC. It yields the protein CARWNHYEQYF. The variable domain in full, with the rest retrieved from reference TRBV19 and TRBJ2-7, is DGGITQSPKYLFRKEGQNVTLSCEQNLNHDAMYWYRQDPGQGLRLIYYSQIVNDFQKGDIAEGYSVSREKKESFPLTVTSAQKNPTAFYLCARWNHYEQYFGPGTRLTVT.

In nucleotides, the CDR3 is TGTGCAAGTCGCTTTCACTTAGCGCAGTTCTTC. This sequence encodes CASRFHLAQFF. The chain links TRBV12-2 to TRBJ2-1; the table's D call of TRBD2 was not tested on the DNA. TRBV12-2 constitutes a pseudogene. The CDR3 runs 11 residues.

Written as DNA, the CDR3 is TGTGCCAGCAACGACAGGGTCTCCTACAATGAGCAGTTCTTC. Encoded protein: CASNDRVSYNEQFF. The chain has TRBV25-1 and TRBJ2-1, with 7 bases identical to TRBD1. CDR3 length: 14 amino acids. Germline loops: CDR1 MGHDK, CDR2 SYGVNS. After removal of 7 bases from V and 0 bases from J, the junction contained 3 bases not matched to a gene.

This chain connects TRBV9 to TRBJ2-6, with D tentatively TRBD1 or TRBD2 (5 bases each). Germline V gene sequence: CDR1 SGDLS, CDR2 YYNGEE. The V and J ends lost 0 bases and 2 bases respectively, with 6 bases between them. The CDR3 has 15 amino acids. The CDR3 reads CASSVGGAGANVLTF. The DNA for the CDR3 is TGTGCCAGCAGCGTAGGAGGGGCTGGGGCCAACGTCCTGACTTTC. Based on the CDR3 plus reference TRBV9 and TRBJ2-6, the full variable domain is DSGVTQTPKHLITATGQRVTLRCSPRSGDLSVYWYQQSLDQGLQFLIQYYNGEERAKGNILERFSAQQFPDLHSELNLSSLELGDSALYFCASSVGGAGANVLTFGAGSRLTVL.

This clone was picked up a small number of times. The chain's CDR3 is CSATRGGELFF. DNA for the CDR3: TGCAGTGCTACCCGGGGCGGGGAGCTGTTTTTT. The V gene is TRBV20-1, the J gene TRBJ2-2, with D maybe TRBD2 (5 bases). The CDR3 is made up of 11 amino acids. The ends were cut back, 4 bases at V and 7 bases at J, with 7 bases in the middle. Germline CDR1 is DFQATT and CDR2 is SNEGSKA (reference sequence).

This clone came up a few times. The same CDR3 is also encoded by other DNA sequences in this sample. This chain joins TRBV29-1 and TRBJ2-3; tentative D call: TRBD2 (6 bases). V was clipped by 6 bases and J by 8 bases, with 9 bases between them. The germline gives CDR1 SQVTM, CDR2 ANQGSEA. The CDR3 covers 10 residues. This CDR3 reads CSVREGTQYF. The DNA for the CDR3 is TGCAGCGTGCGGGAAGGTACGCAGTATTTT.

The chain joins TRBV7-9 to TRBJ2-3; D call uncertain. Germline V gives CDR1 SEHNR, CDR2 FQNEAQ (reference sequence). Trimming took off 5 bases at V and 3 bases at J, with 9 bases between the two ends. The CDR3 consists of 13 residues. The CDR3 DNA is TGTGCCAGCAGCCCCCTTTGGACAGATACGCAGTATTTT. It yields the protein CASSPLWTDTQYF.

With regard to this clone: An end of the junction does not agree with germline; a read error may underlie this. V gene TRBV30 combines with J gene TRBJ2-2; TRBD1 aligns across 8 bases. The CDR3 has 13 residues. Germline V gives CDR1 GTSNPN, CDR2 SVGIG (reference sequence). CDR3: CAWIGQGAGGVWF. The CDR3 coding sequence is TGTGCCTGGATTGGCCAGGGGGCGGGCGGGGTCTGGTTT.